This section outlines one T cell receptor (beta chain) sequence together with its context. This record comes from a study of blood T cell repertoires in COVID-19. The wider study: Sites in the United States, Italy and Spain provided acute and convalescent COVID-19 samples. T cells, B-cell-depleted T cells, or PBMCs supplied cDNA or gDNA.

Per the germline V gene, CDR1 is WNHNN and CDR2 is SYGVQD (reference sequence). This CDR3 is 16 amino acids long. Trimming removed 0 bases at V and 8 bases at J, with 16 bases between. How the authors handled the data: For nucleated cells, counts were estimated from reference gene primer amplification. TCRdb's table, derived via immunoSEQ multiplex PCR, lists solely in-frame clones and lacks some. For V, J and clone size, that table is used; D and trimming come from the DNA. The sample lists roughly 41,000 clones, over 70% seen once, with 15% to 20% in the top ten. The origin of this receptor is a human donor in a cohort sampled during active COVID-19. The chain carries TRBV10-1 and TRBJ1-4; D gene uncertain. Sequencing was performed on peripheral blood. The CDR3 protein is CASSESITPRGEKLFF. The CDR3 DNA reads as TGCGCCAGCAGTGAGTCGATAACCCCTCGAGGAGAAAAACTGTTTTTT.